This T cell receptor (beta chain) appears in the sequencing data of a study of CD8+ T cells in alopecia areata. About the research overall: Skin from roughly 6-13-month-old C3H/HeJ graft donors with spontaneous alopecia went to roughly 6-10-week-old female C3H/HeJ mice.

CDR1 and CDR2 from the germline V gene are NNHDY and SYVADS. Trimming removed 2 bases at V and 1 base at J, with 6 bases between. This CDR3 spans 14 amino acids. CD4, CD8alpha, NKG2D, NKG2ACE and other markers were used to sort pooled cutaneous lymph node cells. TCR sequencing used cDNA made by reverse transcription of extracted RNA. Produced via immunoSEQ multiplex PCR; TCRdb's table is partial and in-frame only. Reported are approximately 280,000 clones, none seen only once; the ten largest carry 1.2%. Study results and limitations: Clonality in lesional scalp, especially alopecia totalis/universalis, exceeded that of normal scalp.

This clone showed up just a few times. Its specificity is not known. Mouse names are used for the genes. From the germline J gene comes the end of the CDR3, since the read stops 4 residues before it. This sample also contains other DNA sequences that code for the same CDR3. The sample taken for sequencing was CD4+ T cells sorted from a lymph node. The genes are TRBV13-3 and TRBJ2-2; D unresolved. This receptor was taken from a C3H/HeJ mouse with alopecia areata. This strain has MHC haplotype H2-k. This CDR3 is CASSERQNTGQLYF. The covered CDR3 bases are TGTGCCAGCAGTGAACGACAAAACACCGGG.